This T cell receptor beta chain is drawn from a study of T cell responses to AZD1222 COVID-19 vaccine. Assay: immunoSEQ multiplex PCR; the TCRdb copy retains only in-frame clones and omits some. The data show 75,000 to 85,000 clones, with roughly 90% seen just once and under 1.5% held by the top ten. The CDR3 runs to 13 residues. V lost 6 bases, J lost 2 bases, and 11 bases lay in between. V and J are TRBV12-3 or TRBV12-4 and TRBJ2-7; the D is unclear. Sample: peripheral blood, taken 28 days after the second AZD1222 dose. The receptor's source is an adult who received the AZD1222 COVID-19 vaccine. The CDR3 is CASSKTETYEQYF. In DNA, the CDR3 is TGTGCCAGCAGCAAAACAGAGACCTACGAGCAGTACTTC.